Listed below are T cell receptor beta chains from one sample, sequenced in a study of blood T cell repertoires in COVID-19. Clones were sequenced by immunoSEQ multiplex PCR, and TCRdb holds only the in-frame ones, with some missing. Of 150,000 to 200,000 clones listed, around 85% are singletons. Sequenced input: peripheral blood. The origin of the receptors is a man older than 75 with COVID-19, enrolled during active disease. Both conserved end residues are part of each CDR3. D genes are given only for firm matches. A row's size may be missing; if present it is once, few, many or a size class.

size	J	D	V	DNA	CDR3
NA	TRBJ1-4	NA	TRBV6-1	TGTGCCAGCAGGCTAGACAGGTCTAATGAAAAACTGTTTTTT	CASRLDRSNEKLFF
once	TRBJ1-3	NA	TRBV6-6	TGTGCCAGCAGGGAATCAAAGACAGTCTCTGGAAACACCATATATTTT	CASRESKTVSGNTIYF
NA	TRBJ1-1	TRBD1	TRBV18	TGTGCCAGCTCACCCTCGGGACAGGGGATGAACACTGAAGCTTTCTTT	CASSPSGQGMNTEAFF
NA	TRBJ1-5	NA	TRBV28	TGTGCCAGCAGTTCAGGGGTTCAGCCCCAGCATTTT	CASSSGVQPQHF
few	TRBJ1-2	NA	TRBV28	TGTGCCAGCAGAATAGGGGTGGGGTATGGCTACACCTTC	CASRIGVGYGYTF
NA	TRBJ2-5	TRBD1	TRBV5-1	TGCGCCAGCAGCTTGAGGAGACAGGGGGCGCAAGAGACCCAGTACTTC	CASSLRRQGAQETQYF
few	TRBJ1-3	TRBD1	TRBV10-3	TGTGCCATCAGTGGGTCTTACAGGACAGGGCTATATTTT	CAISGSYRTGLYF
NA	TRBJ2-1	NA	TRBV29-1	TGCAGCGTTGAAGGGGGAGGAGGGGATCCCTACAATGAGCAGTTCTTC	CSVEGGGGDPYNEQFF
NA	TRBJ2-4	TRBD1	TRBV19	TGTGCCACCGGGGGACAGGGGGCATACATTCAGTACTTC	CATGGQGAYIQYF
once	TRBJ1-3	NA	TRBV7-2	TGTGCCAGCAGCTTAGGGGCATCTGGAAACACCATATATTTT	CASSLGASGNTIYF
NA	TRBJ2-3	TRBD2	TRBV4-3	TGCGCCAGCAGCCCCAATGGCCTAGCGGGGGGGGATACGCAGTATTTT	CASSPNGLAGGDTQYF
NA	TRBJ1-1	NA	TRBV6-5	TGTGCCAGCACCCCCTCACAGGATAACACTGAAGCTTTCTTT	CASTPSQDNTEAFF
few	TRBJ1-2	NA	TRBV24-1	TGTGCCACCAGTGAATTAGGACGGGATGCTGGCTACACCTTC	CATSELGRDAGYTF
NA	TRBJ2-1	NA	TRBV7-3	TGTGCCAGCAGCTCCGGACAGAAATCCTACAATGAGCAGTTCTTC	CASSSGQKSYNEQFF
NA	TRBJ2-3	NA	TRBV19	TGTGCCAGCTCGCCGGTGGTCCGCACAGATACGCAGTATTTT	CASSPVVRTDTQYF
NA	TRBJ2-7	TRBD1	TRBV9	TGTGCCAGCAGCGTACACCCGGGACAGTTCACCTACGAGCAGTACTTC	CASSVHPGQFTYEQYF
NA	TRBJ2-7	NA	TRBV4-1	TGCGCCAGCAGCCAAGAAGGCACAGGGAACAGCGAGCAGTACTTC	CASSQEGTGNSEQYF
NA	TRBJ2-5	TRBD1	TRBV28	TGTGCCAGCAGTTTATCCGGACAGGGGCAAGAGACCCAGTACTTC	CASSLSGQGQETQYF
NA	TRBJ1-4	TRBD1	TRBV15	TGTGCCACCAGCAAACGACAGGGGGCGAAAGAAAAACTGTTTTTT	CATSKRQGAKEKLFF
NA	TRBJ2-5	TRBD2	TRBV7-2	TGTGCCAGCAGCGGACTAGCGGGGCAAGAGACCCAGTACTTC	CASSGLAGQETQYF
NA	TRBJ1-6	NA	TRBV6-5	TGTGCCAGCAGTTACTCGGATCAGGGAATTGGTTCACCCCTCCACTTT	CASSYSDQGIGSPLHF
few	TRBJ2-2	NA	TRBV9	TGTGCCAGCAGCGTTTTAAAGGGGGCGAACACCGGGGAGCTGTTTTTT	CASSVLKGANTGELFF
NA	TRBJ2-7	NA	TRBV12-5	TGTGCTAGTGCCAAGGACATCAGCTACGAGCAGTACTTC	CASAKDISYEQYF
NA	TRBJ2-5	TRBD1	TRBV7-3	TGTGCCAGCAGCCTAGGACAGGGGGTTGGAGAGACCCAGTACTTC	CASSLGQGVGETQYF
NA	TRBJ1-6	NA	TRBV2	TGTGCCAGCAGTCTCACAGGGATGGGGTCACCCCTCCACTTT	CASSLTGMGSPLHF
NA	TRBJ1-3	NA	TRBV7-8	TGTGCCAGCAGCTTAGGCGGAGACTCTGGAAACACCATATATTTT	CASSLGGDSGNTIYF
once	TRBJ1-6	TRBD1	TRBV28	TGTGCCAGCAGTCAGTCCGGGACAGGGGGCACCTATAATTCACCCCTCCACTTT	CASSQSGTGGTYNSPLHF
NA	TRBJ2-3	TRBD1	TRBV19	TGTGCCAGTAGTATTAGGGCCCCAGGGGGACCTTACACAGATACGCAGTATTTT	CASSIRAPGGPYTDTQYF
NA	TRBJ1-1	NA	TRBV15	TGTGCCACCAGCAGAGAGTTAGGGGCCTTAAACACTGAAGCTTTCTTT	CATSRELGALNTEAFF
once	TRBJ1-2	TRBD1	TRBV11-2	TGTGCCAGCAGTTCGGGACAGCACTATGGCTACACCTTC	CASSSGQHYGYTF
few	TRBJ1-1	NA	TRBV19	TGTGCCAGTAGTCAAGGGGCTAACACTGAAGCTTTCTTT	CASSQGANTEAFF
NA	TRBJ1-2	TRBD1	TRBV5-6	TGTGCCAGCAGCTTGGGGCCCACCGGGACAGGGAACTATGGCTACACCTTC	CASSLGPTGTGNYGYTF
NA	TRBJ1-2	NA	TRBV6-5	TGTGCCTCCGCGGGGGGGAGCTATGGCTACACCTTC	CASAGGSYGYTF
NA	TRBJ2-5	NA	TRBV15	TGTGCCACCAGCAGAGAGCCGGGGGATTGGGCGACCCAGTACTTC	CATSREPGDWATQYF
NA	TRBJ1-2	TRBD1	TRBV5-5	TGTGCCAGCAGCGTAGGACAGGGGGCTTTCTATGGCTACACCTTC	CASSVGQGAFYGYTF
once	TRBJ1-3	NA	TRBV28	TGTGCCAGCAGTTCCAGTCTCTCTGGAAACACCATATATTTT	CASSSSLSGNTIYF
once	TRBJ2-3	NA	TRBV5-1	TGCGCCAGCAGCTTACAGGGCCCCACAGATACGCAGTATTTT	CASSLQGPTDTQYF
NA	TRBJ2-7	NA	TRBV2	TGTGCCACCCTACTCGGGTCCCTGAGAGGAGAGCAGTACTTC	CATLLGSLRGEQYF
NA	TRBJ1-2	NA	TRBV12-3/TRBV12-4	TGTGCCAGCAGTTTAACGACAGCTAATGGCTACACCTTC	CASSLTTANGYTF
few	TRBJ1-2	TRBD1	TRBV7-2	TGTGCCAGCAGCCAATGGACAGGGAACTCCAGGGACTATGGCTACACCTTC	CASSQWTGNSRDYGYTF
few	TRBJ1-6	NA	TRBV4-2	TGTGCCAGCAGCCAAGATACGGATTCACCCCTCCACTTT	CASSQDTDSPLHF
NA	TRBJ1-1	NA	TRBV11-2	TGTGCCAGCAGCCCTACTTACGGGGGGACTGAAGCTTTCTTT	CASSPTYGGTEAFF